The 25 T cell receptor beta chains below come from one sample, sequenced in a study of OX40 agonist ivuxolimab in advanced cancers. The data were produced by immunoSEQ multiplex PCR, yet TCRdb's version contains in-frame clones alone and is incomplete. This repertoire shows approximately 60,000 clones, roughly 80% found once; its top ten account for 5%. Sequenced here: CD4+ or CD8+ T cells sorted from blood, sampled in a trial of the OX40 agonist ivuxolimab. The receptors shown here come from an adult with an advanced solid tumor such as melanoma, head and neck, liver or kidney cancer.

The rearrangement links TRBV25-1 to TRBJ2-2, with TRBD2 matching over 9 bases. V dropped 0 bases and J dropped 4; count of bases not matched to a gene: 6. This CDR3 region has 17 residues. CDR1 and CDR2 from the germline V gene are MGHDK and SYGVNS. CDR3 in amino acids: CASSEYSAGGPTGELFF. CDR3 in DNA: TGTGCCAGCAGTGAATATTCAGCGGGAGGCCCCACCGGGGAGCTGTTTTTT.

The genes are TRBV5-1 and TRBJ1-2; D perhaps matches TRBD1 (6 bases). Germline assignment: CDR1 SGHRS and CDR2 YFSETQ. The CDR3 has 14 amino acids. V was clipped by 3 bases and J by 2 bases, with 11 bases between them. Here the CDR3 DNA reads TGCGCCAGCAGCTCGACCGGACAGAACTATGGCTACACCTTC. Translated: CASSSTGQNYGYTF.

The chain couples TRBV7-9 to TRBJ1-2; the match to TRBD1 covers 8 bases. The germline gives CDR1 SEHNR, CDR2 FQNEAQ (reference sequence). V lost 4 bases and J lost 1; bases outside the gene matches: 5. The CDR3 is 15 amino acids. This CDR3 is CASSSDRGHNYGYTF. In DNA, the CDR3 is TGTGCCAGCAGCTCAGACAGGGGACATAACTATGGCTACACCTTC.

J is TRBJ2-3 and V is TRBV17; TRBD2 is the table's D call, not checked against the DNA. TRBV17 is classed as an ORF, of uncertain function. CDR3 length: 15 amino acids. CDR3 region: CASSRLAGGQDTQYF. The CDR3 region has the DNA TGTGCCAGCAGCAGACTAGCGGGAGGGCAAGATACGCAGTATTTT.

The chain employs TRBV5-1 and TRBJ1-5, with a tentative D call TRBD1 (5 bases). V lost 0 bases and J lost 5, with 9 bases in between. CDR1 and CDR2 (germline): SGHRS, YFSETQ. The CDR3 length is 14 residues. The CDR3 loop reads CASSLDGGDQPQHF. The CDR3, as DNA: TGCGCCAGCAGCTTGGACGGAGGGGATCAGCCCCAGCATTTT. Drawing the rest from reference TRBV5-1 and TRBJ1-5, the complete variable domain is KAGVTQTPRYLIKTRGQQVTLSCSPISGHRSVSWYQQTPGQGLQFLFEYFSETQRNKGNFPGRFSGRQFSNSRSEMNVSTLELGDSALYLCASSLDGGDQPQHFGDGTRLSIL.

The V gene is TRBV11-2, the J gene TRBJ2-7, with D uncertain. CDR1 SGHAT and CDR2 FQNNGV come from the germline V gene. This CDR3 region has 12 residues. Trimming removed 1 base at V and 6 bases at J, with 7 bases between. The CDR3 nucleotides read TGTGCCAGCAGCTTAGTTGTTAGCGAGCAGTACTTC. Encoded protein: CASSLVVSEQYF.

V is TRBV5-6 and J is TRBJ1-1; D not certain. Germline V CDR1 and CDR2: SGHDT, YYEEEE. The CDR3 sequence is 12 residues long. V lost 0 bases and J 7 bases, leaving 7 bases between the germline ends. CDR3 nucleotides: TGTGCCAGCAGCTTGGCTCGGGTTGAAGCTTTCTTT. Translation gives CASSLARVEAFF. Using reference TRBV5-6 and TRBJ1-1 for the parts outside the CDR3, the full variable domain is DAGVTQSPTHLIKTRGQQVTLRCSPKSGHDTVSWYQQALGQGPQFIFQYYEEEERQRGNFPDRFSGHQFPNYSSELNVNALLLGDSALYLCASSLARVEAFFGQGTRLTVV.

This clone was seen a few times. In nucleotides, the CDR3 is TGTGCCAGCAGCTTAGGTCTAAATGAGGGATATGAGCAGTTCTTC. Translated, it gives CASSLGLNEGYEQFF. The chain combines TRBV11-2 with TRBJ2-1; possible D gene TRBD2, 5 bases. The CDR3 is 15 residues long. Germline CDR1 reads SGHAT; CDR2 reads FQNNGV. Trimming took off 1 base at V and 8 bases at J, with 15 bases between the two ends.

This clone was counted between two and nine times. In DNA form, the CDR3 reads TGTGCCAGCAGCTACCCAGGGGGCGAGCAGTACTTC. Translation: CASSYPGGEQYF. The genes are TRBV7-3 and TRBJ2-7; 7 bases are a match to TRBD1. The ends lost 4 bases at V and 6 bases at J; junction bases unmatched: 3. This CDR3 is 12 amino acids long. Per germline, CDR1 SGHTA and CDR2 FQGTGA.

This clone was recorded a few times. V and J are TRBV30 and TRBJ2-7; unclear D gene. This CDR3 has 11 residues. Trimming shortened V by 2 bases and J by 7 bases, and 9 bases separated the two germline ends. The germline CDR1 and CDR2 sequences are GTSNPN and SVGIG (reference sequence). CDR3: CAWSLGFEQYF. Written as DNA, the CDR3 is TGTGCCTGGAGTCTCGGGTTTGAGCAGTACTTC.

The rearrangement joins TRBV10-2 to TRBJ1-1, with TRBD1 as a possible D gene (6 bases). CDR1 is WSHSY and CDR2 is SAAADI in the germline V gene. This CDR3 has 13 residues. V was shortened by 7 bases and J by 3 bases, with 12 bases between the two germline ends. CDR3 amino acids: CASTPRGDTEAFF. The CDR3 bases are TGCGCCAGCACCCCTAGGGGGGACACTGAAGCTTTCTTT.

The chain carries TRBV7-2 and TRBJ1-3; 8 nucleotides line up with TRBD1. The trim removed 5 bases at V and 0 bases at J, leaving 6 bases unmatched. The length of the CDR3 is 16 residues. The germline V gene has CDR1 SGHTA and CDR2 FQGNSA. The CDR3 DNA is TGTGCCAGCAGCACCTTGGGACAGGCCTCTGGAAACACCATATATTTT. Translation: CASSTLGQASGNTIYF.

This chain joins TRBV15 and TRBJ1-1, with TRBD1 matching 8 bases. The CDR3 is 17 residues long. Germline V lookup: CDR1 LNHNV, CDR2 YYDKDF (reference sequence). Trimming removed 2 bases from V and 7 bases from J; junction bases left unmatched: 15. The CDR3 spells CATSRTPPGTGRGEAFF. The CDR3 DNA is TGTGCCACCAGCAGAACCCCACCCGGGACAGGCCGGGGTGAAGCTTTCTTT.

The chain uses TRBV11-3 and TRBJ2-5, with 8 bases aligning to TRBD1. The germline V gene encodes CDR1 SGHNT and CDR2 YENEEA. The CDR3 contains 15 residues. After removal of 3 bases from V and 5 bases from J, the junction contained 8 bases not matched to a gene. The CDR3 coding sequence is TGTGCCAGCAGCTTCGGACAGGGAACGTGGGAGACCCAGTACTTC. Its translation: CASSFGQGTWETQYF.

The chain links TRBV6-5 to TRBJ1-6; D call uncertain. The ends were cut back, 9 bases at V and 5 bases at J, with 8 bases in the middle. The CDR3 consists of 12 residues. Germline V CDR1 and CDR2: MNHEY, SVGAGI. CDR3 sequence: CASRKDNSPLHF. The CDR3 nucleotides are TGTGCCAGTAGAAAAGATAATTCACCCCTCCACTTT.

This clone has ten or more counts. At the DNA level, this CDR3 is encoded by other sequences in the same sample as well. The V call is TRBV19, the J call TRBJ2-2, with 7 bases that match TRBD2. Germline V gives CDR1 LNHDA, CDR2 SQIVND (reference sequence). This CDR3 is 19 amino acids long. The V and J ends lost 8 bases and 5 bases, in that order; junction bases with no gene match: 23. CDR3 coding DNA: TGTGCCAGTCAAAAGGGTCCGGGACTAAAAGAGGGAGTAACCGGGGAGCTGTTTTTT. Protein product: CASQKGPGLKEGVTGELFF.

The chain joins TRBV4-1 to TRBJ1-4, with D unresolved. The germline CDR1 and CDR2 sequences are MGHRA and YSYEKL. The CDR3 runs to 15 residues. V was shortened by 3 bases and J by 10 bases, with 18 bases between the two germline ends. CDR3 bases: TGCGCCAGCAGCCAGAAGTCCGTGTCCGGAGGAAAACTGTTTTTT. This translates into CASSQKSVSGGKLFF.

This chain connects TRBV4-1 to TRBJ2-1; 9 bases are shared with TRBD1. V gave up 5 bases and J gave up 8 bases; unmatched junction bases: 10. Germline V gene lookup returns CDR1 MGHRA and CDR2 YSYEKL. This CDR3 comprises 15 residues. CDR3 in amino acids: CASSWGDRERDEQFF. The CDR3, as DNA: TGCGCCAGCAGCTGGGGGGACAGGGAAAGGGATGAGCAGTTCTTC.

This chain connects TRBV4-1 to TRBJ2-1; 8 positions match TRBD1. Germline trimming cut 4 bases from V and 8 bases from J; bases unmatched to any gene: 10. CDR3 length equals 15 residues. In germline, CDR1 is MGHRA, CDR2 YSYEKL. CDR3 region: CASSRRQGFLDEQFF. The DNA for the CDR3 is TGCGCCAGCAGCCGCCGACAGGGGTTTTTGGATGAGCAGTTCTTC.

This sequence joins TRBV21-1 and TRBJ2-7; the table's D gene call, TRBD1, was not cross checked with the DNA. TRBV21-1 is noted as a pseudogene. The CDR3 totals 15 residues. CDR3 DNA sequence: TGTGCCAGCAGCAAAGAACAGGGGGTTAGAGGCGAGCAGTACTTC. Translated: CASSKEQGVRGEQYF.

The chain uses TRBV19 and TRBJ2-7; 11 bases line up with TRBD2. This CDR3 spans 16 amino acids. Germline V gene data show CDR1 as LNHDA and CDR2 as SQIVND (reference sequence). Germline trimming cut 2 bases from V and 0 bases from J; bases unmatched to any gene: 3. CDR3 protein: CASSIPGTSGSYEQYF. The CDR3 DNA reads as TGTGCCAGTAGTATACCCGGGACTAGCGGCTCCTACGAGCAGTACTTC.

The chain employs TRBV6-6 and TRBJ1-5, with 8 bases identical to TRBD1. CDR1 and CDR2 from the germline V gene are MNHNY and SVGAGI (reference sequence). CDR3 size: 15 residues. Trimming cost V 6 bases and J 2 bases; bases outside gene matches: 6. The CDR3 DNA is TGTGCCAGCAGCTCAGGGGGCGCGGGCAATCAGCCCCAGCATTTT. Protein sequence: CASSSGGAGNQPQHF.

The genes are TRBV5-1 and TRBJ1-4; perhaps TRBD1 as D (6 bases). V shed 5 bases and J shed 4 bases, with 15 bases lying between them. Germline CDR1 SGHRS, CDR2 YFSETQ. This CDR3 comprises 15 residues. The CDR3 sequence is CASSAGTIGNEKLFF. DNA for the CDR3: TGCGCCAGCAGTGCAGGGACAATCGGTAATGAAAAACTGTTTTTT.

The V gene is TRBV6-6, the J gene TRBJ2-7; D is uncertain. V was pared by 0 bases and J by 0 bases, with 6 bases between. CDR1 is MNHNY and CDR2 is SVGAGI in the germline V gene (reference sequence). CDR3 length equals 14 residues. The DNA for the CDR3 is TGTGCCAGCAGTTACTCGTCTGGCTCCTACGAGCAGTACTTC. It yields the protein CASSYSSGSYEQYF.

The rearrangement uses TRBV19 and TRBJ2-5; TRBD1 matches 10 bases. The junction had 1 base not matched to a gene; V was cut back by 5 bases and J by 4 bases. Germline-derived CDR1 and CDR2 are LNHDA and SQIVND (reference sequence). The CDR3 spans 13 residues. Written as DNA, the CDR3 is TGTGCCAGTAGTGACAGGGGGCGAGAGACCCAGTACTTC. It codes for CASSDRGRETQYF.